This entry concerns a single TCR beta chain. The sample is drawn from a study of blood T cell repertoires in COVID-19. Whole-study context: COVID-19 samples from acute and convalescent phases originated in the United States, Italy and Spain. T cells, B-cell-depleted T cells, or PBMCs provided the cDNA or gDNA that served as material.

Germline V gene sequence: CDR1 SGHTA, CDR2 FQGNSA. This CDR3 spans 14 amino acids. V was pared by 5 bases and J by 2 bases, with 12 bases between. Authors' data handling: Estimation of nucleated cell counts relied on the amplification of reference gene primers. Measured with immunoSEQ multiplex PCR; TCRdb has only the in-frame clones, and not every one. V, J and clone size derive from that table, while D and trimming were established from the DNA sequence. The sample lists about 120,000 clones, 90% occurring once. This receptor was taken from a human donor with active COVID-19. The donor label of this sample is uncertain. The sequenced sample consisted of peripheral blood. The rearrangement links TRBV7-2 to TRBJ2-5, with a possible D match to TRBD1 (6 bases). The CDR3 sequence is CASSPPGTQETQYF. The CDR3 coding sequence is TGTGCCAGCAGCCCGCCCGGGACACAAGAGACCCAGTACTTC. Looking up the rest from reference TRBV7-2 and TRBJ2-5 gives the full variable domain: GAGVSQSPSNKVTEKGKDVELRCDPISGHTALYWYRQSLGQGLEFLIYFQGNSAPDKSGLPSDRFSAERTGGSVSTLTIQRTQQEDSAVYLCASSPPGTQETQYFGPGTRLLVL.